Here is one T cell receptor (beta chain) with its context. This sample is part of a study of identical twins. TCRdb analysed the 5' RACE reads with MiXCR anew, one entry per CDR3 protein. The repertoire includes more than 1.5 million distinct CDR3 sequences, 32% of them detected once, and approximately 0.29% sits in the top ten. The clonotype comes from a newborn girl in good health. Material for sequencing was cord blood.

CDR3 sequence reads: CASSEGGRGVRAQYF. The CDR3 DNA is TGTGCCAGCAGTGAAGGTGGCAGGGGGGTTAGGGCGCAGTATTTT. V gene TRBV2 combines with J gene TRBJ2-3; D is perhaps TRBD1 (7 bases). Trimming removed 1 base from V and 10 bases from J, with 18 bases in between. This CDR3 contains 15 residues. Germline V gene lookup returns CDR1 SNHLY and CDR2 FYNNEI.